This T cell receptor (beta chain) was identified in a study of blood T cell repertoires in COVID-19. Study context: From the United States, Italy and Spain came samples of acute and convalescent COVID-19. From T cells, B-cell-depleted T cells, or PBMCs came the material, which was cDNA or gDNA.

Germline V gene data show CDR1 as SGHNT and CDR2 as YENEEA. The CDR3 covers 12 residues. V lost 5 bases, J lost 5 bases, and 9 bases lay in between. As handled by the study authors: Using reference gene primer amplification, nucleated cell counts were estimated. Sequencing was performed with immunoSEQ multiplex PCR; in TCRdb, only in-frame clones are kept and a portion is missing. The D gene and trimming were derived from the DNA, and the V and J assignments and clone size from that table. The repertoire holds 64,000 or so clones, with approximately 86% as singletons. This clone came up once. This receptor was identified in a man aged 35 to 55 with acute or convalescent COVID-19. Sample: peripheral blood. The chain employs TRBV11-3 and TRBJ1-1; D not certain. CDR3 bases: TGTGCCAGCAGCCAACTAGTTACTGAAGCTTTCTTT. Amino acid sequence: CASSQLVTEAFF.